The next 16 T cell receptor beta chains were all read from a single sample in a study of shared clonotypes between healthy human individuals. TCRdb keeps only in-frame clones here, not all; method: immunoSEQ multiplex PCR. The sample contains over a million clones, 98% to 99% of which appear only once. The sample taken for sequencing was naive CD4+ T cells sorted from blood. Subset indicated: CD45RA+ positively selected. The origin of the receptors is a man aged 30-40 years in good health.

The chain recombines TRBV6-5 with TRBJ1-5, with TRBD1 identical over 7 bases. Looked up from germline, CDR1 is MNHEY and CDR2 is SVGAGI. V was pared by 6 bases and J by 3 bases, with 8 bases of the junction left unmatched. The CDR3 spans 15 residues. The CDR3 loop reads CASRMTGTLNQPQHF. The DNA for the CDR3 is TGTGCCAGCAGGATGACAGGGACCCTCAATCAGCCCCAGCATTTT.

Points on this clone: Other DNA sequences in this specimen translate into the identical CDR3. V usage is TRBV7-9 and J usage is TRBJ2-7; 7 bases match TRBD1. The CDR3 is 14 residues long. The V gene end was trimmed by 5 bases and the J gene end by 0 bases; junction bases not matched to a gene: 4. Germline CDR1 SEHNR, CDR2 FQNEAQ (reference sequence). The CDR3 is CASSPRDSSYEQYF. The CDR3 DNA reads TGTGCCAGCAGCCCTCGGGACAGCTCCTACGAGCAGTACTTC. Together with reference TRBV7-9 and TRBJ2-7, the CDR3 gives the full variable domain: DTGVSQNPRHKITKRGQNVTFRCDPISEHNRLYWYRQTLGQGPEFLTYFQNEAQLEKSRLLSDRFSAERPKGSFSTLEIQRTEQGDSAMYLCASSPRDSSYEQYFGPGTRLTVT.

CDR3 protein: CATQREEVRNEQFF. The CDR3 DNA reads TGTGCCACTCAGCGGGAGGAGGTTAGGAATGAGCAGTTCTTC. The V call is TRBV19, the J call TRBJ2-1; the match to TRBD2 covers 9 bases. There are 14 residues in the CDR3. In germline, CDR1 is LNHDA, CDR2 SQIVND (reference sequence). V was clipped by 10 bases and J by 7 bases; unmatched bases: 11.

The chain joins TRBV25-1 to TRBJ2-7, with 10 bases that match TRBD2. The CDR3 extends over 13 amino acids. V was clipped by 7 bases and J by 3 bases; unmatched bases: 3. CDR1 MGHDK and CDR2 SYGVNS come from the germline V gene. Here the CDR3 reads CASKRTSGYEQYF. As DNA, the CDR3 is TGTGCCAGCAAAAGGACTAGCGGCTACGAGCAGTACTTC.

The V call is TRBV5-4, the J call TRBJ2-5; TRBD1 agrees at 8 bases. Germline assignment: CDR1 SGHNT and CDR2 YYREEE (reference sequence). Trimming took 0 bases from V and 5 from J; bases not matched to a gene: 6. The CDR3 length is 15 residues. The CDR3 here is CASSLGRGLGETQYF. CDR3 DNA sequence: TGTGCCAGCAGCTTGGGCAGGGGGCTGGGGGAGACCCAGTACTTC.

This clone was seen only once. This same CDR3 is encoded by further DNA sequences in the sample. The chain couples TRBV6-5 to TRBJ1-1, with 7 bases identical to TRBD1. V shed 5 bases, J shed 4 bases, and the junction held 1 base outside the gene matches. Germline loops: CDR1 MNHEY, CDR2 SVGAGI. The CDR3 totals 12 residues. CDR3 region: CASSTGVTEAFF. The CDR3, as DNA: TGTGCCAGCAGTACAGGGGTCACTGAAGCTTTCTTT.

The chain carries TRBV5-1 and TRBJ2-5; unclear D gene. CDR3 length: 16 residues. Trimming stripped 4 bases from V and 1 base from J, with 17 bases between. Germline CDR1 is SGHRS and CDR2 is YFSETQ. This CDR3 is CASSRSDGELQETQYF. CDR3 DNA: TGCGCCAGCAGCCGAAGTGATGGTGAACTCCAAGAGACCCAGTACTTC.

The CDR3: CASSLSWSGTHEAFF. In nucleotides, the CDR3 is TGTGCCAGCAGCTTGTCGTGGAGTGGAACCCACGAAGCTTTCTTT. This rearrangement joins TRBV5-6 to TRBJ1-1; D uncertain. V lost 1 base and J lost 8, with 18 bases in between. CDR3 length: 15 residues. Germline V gene lookup returns CDR1 SGHDT and CDR2 YYEEEE.

CDR3 bases: TGTGCCTGGAGGGATGTGAACTACGAGCAGTACTTC. The encoded protein is CAWRDVNYEQYF. The chain carries TRBV30 and TRBJ2-7, with D unresolved. Trimming left V 3 bases short and J 3 bases short, with 9 bases between. Per the germline V gene, CDR1 is GTSNPN and CDR2 is SVGIG (reference sequence). The CDR3 totals 12 residues.

The chain combines TRBV18 with TRBJ2-2, with no clear D. Between the trimmed V and J ends, which lost 6 bases and 5 bases, there was a span of 19 bases. CDR3 length equals 16 residues. Germline V gene data show CDR1 as KGHSH and CDR2 as LQKENI. CDR3 DNA sequence: TGTGCCAGCTCCCCTTTTCGGAGCTTGACTACCGGGGAGCTGTTTTTT. As protein: CASSPFRSLTTGELFF.

The chain links TRBV19 to TRBJ2-7; D unresolved. The CDR3 totals 13 residues. Germline CDR1 and CDR2: LNHDA and SQIVND (reference sequence). V was trimmed by 5 bases and J by 0 bases, leaving 8 bases between them. In DNA, the CDR3 is TGTGCCAGTAGTGCCCCCCCCTCCTACGAGCAGTACTTC. Protein: CASSAPPSYEQYF.

V and J are TRBV6-5 and TRBJ1-4; D not certain. CDR1 MNHEY and CDR2 SVGAGI come from the germline V gene. Trimming shortened V by 1 base and J by 4 bases, and 13 bases separated the two germline ends. There are 16 residues in the CDR3. The CDR3 nucleotides read TGTGCCAGCAGTTACTTACGAACGGACGGTAATGAAAAACTGTTTTTT. Protein product: CASSYLRTDGNEKLFF.

V usage is TRBV28 and J usage is TRBJ1-4; D is ambiguous. Germline V gene sequence: CDR1 MDHEN, CDR2 SYDVKM. The CDR3 has 12 residues. V was shortened by 3 bases and J by 6 bases, with 5 bases between the two germline ends. The CDR3 DNA sequence: TGTGCCAGCAGTTTCGGGGATGAAAAACTGTTTTTT. Translating it yields CASSFGDEKLFF.

J is TRBJ2-5 and V is TRBV5-1; no clear D gene. The germline V gene encodes CDR1 SGHRS and CDR2 YFSETQ. This CDR3 is built from 14 residues. The ends were cut back, 4 bases at V and 5 bases at J, with 15 bases in the middle. The CDR3 sequence: CASSMGGSHETQYF. CDR3 bases: TGCGCCAGCAGCATGGGTGGGTCGCACGAGACCCAGTACTTC.

This chain uses TRBV10-1 with TRBJ1-3; D is perhaps TRBD1 (6 bases). The CDR3 totals 14 residues. Germline V CDR1 and CDR2: WNHNN, SYGVQD (reference sequence). V shed 1 base and J shed 3 bases, with 7 bases lying between them. CDR3 DNA sequence: TGCGCCAGCAGTGAGTACAGGGATGGAAACACCATATATTTT. It translates to CASSEYRDGNTIYF.

The rearrangement links TRBV11-3 to TRBJ2-5, with unresolved D. The CDR3 contains 14 residues. The V end was cut by 5 bases, the J end by 5 bases, with 15 bases between. The germline V gene has CDR1 SGHNT and CDR2 YENEEA. The CDR3 coding sequence is TGTGCCAGCAGCCTCCAAAGCAGTGGGGAGACCCAGTACTTC. Amino acid sequence: CASSLQSSGETQYF. The whole variable domain, remainder taken from reference TRBV11-3 and TRBJ2-5, is EAGVVQSPRYKIIEKKQPVAFWCNPISGHNTLYWYLQNLGQGPELLIRYENEEAVDDSQLPKDRFSAERLKGVDSTLKIQPAELGDSAVYLCASSLQSSGETQYFGPGTRLLVL.